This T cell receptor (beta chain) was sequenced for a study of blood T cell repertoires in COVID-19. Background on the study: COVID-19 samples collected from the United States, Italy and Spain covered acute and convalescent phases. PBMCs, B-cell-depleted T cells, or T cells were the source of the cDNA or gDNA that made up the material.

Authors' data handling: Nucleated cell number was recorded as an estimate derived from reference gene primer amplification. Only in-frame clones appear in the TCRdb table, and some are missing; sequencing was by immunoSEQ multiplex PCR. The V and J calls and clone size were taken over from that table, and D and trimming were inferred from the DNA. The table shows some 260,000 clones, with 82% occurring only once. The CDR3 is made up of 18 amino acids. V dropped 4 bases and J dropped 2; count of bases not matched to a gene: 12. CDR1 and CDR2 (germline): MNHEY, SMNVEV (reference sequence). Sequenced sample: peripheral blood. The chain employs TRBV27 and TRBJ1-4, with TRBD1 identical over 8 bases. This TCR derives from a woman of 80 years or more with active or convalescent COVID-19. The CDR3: CASSSRTGLLTTNEKLFF. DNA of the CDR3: TGTGCCAGCAGTTCAAGGACAGGGTTGCTTACGACTAATGAAAAACTGTTTTTT.